The source of this T cell receptor (beta chain) is a study of shared clonotypes between healthy human individuals. As for the study in general: With ages of 18 to 49, the donors were a couple of women and a few men. Study conclusions and caveats: Naive subsets tended to show greater estimated richness than memory subsets. The study's rarefaction showed incomplete sorted-subset sequencing despite large depth. Clonotypes which were not shared had lower generation probabilities than clonotypes that all four donors shared.

CD45RO-negative, CCR7-selected cells formed the naive CD8 fraction, which excluded terminally differentiated effector memory CD45RA+ cells. The method was immunoSEQ multiplex PCR; TCRdb's version includes in-frame clones alone and lacks a portion of them. The table has approximately 1.9 million clones, about 93% seen once. This CDR3 has 18 amino acids. V dropped 5 bases and J dropped 5; count of bases not matched to a gene: 15. Germline values: CDR1 SEHNR, CDR2 FQNEAQ (reference sequence). As regards this clone: The antigen is undetermined.

V and J are TRBV7-9 and TRBJ2-3, with 11 bases fitting TRBD2. The sequence came from a man younger than 35 in good health. Some clones in this sample may be carry-over from other donors' samples. The sequenced material came from naive CD8+ T cells from PBMCs. CDR3 amino acids: CASSATSGSVYGVDTQYF. CDR3 bases: TGTGCCAGCAGCGCTACTAGCGGGAGTGTGTATGGTGTAGATACGCAGTATTTT.